The 17 T cell receptor beta chains listed next were all sequenced from one sample in a study of blood T cell repertoires in COVID-19. Assay used: immunoSEQ multiplex PCR; TCRdb lists only in-frame clones, some missing. The repertoire holds approximately 210,000 clones, with around 83% as singletons. Sequenced: peripheral blood. These TCRs come from a man aged 50 to 59 with active or convalescent COVID-19.

The rearrangement joins TRBV4-3 to TRBJ2-1, with D possibly being TRBD1 (6 bases). CDR1 and CDR2 from the germline V gene are LGHNA and YSLEER. V lost 4 bases, J lost 7 bases, and 11 bases lay in between. This CDR3 region has 13 residues. The chain's CDR3 is CASSPSQGNEQFF. The CDR3 nucleotides are TGCGCCAGCAGCCCCAGTCAGGGGAATGAGCAGTTCTTC.

The chain carries TRBV19 and TRBJ1-1, with a weak D call TRBD1 (6 bases). The V end was cut by 5 bases, the J end by 7 bases, with 14 bases between. The CDR3 extends over 13 amino acids. Germline-derived CDR1 and CDR2 are LNHDA and SQIVND (reference sequence). This chain's CDR3 is CASSPRTALEAFF. The CDR3 DNA is TGTGCCAGTAGTCCGAGGACAGCCCTTGAAGCTTTCTTT.

This sequence joins TRBV2 and TRBJ2-7, with 9 bases fitting TRBD2. The CDR3 covers 16 residues. Looked up from germline, CDR1 is SNHLY and CDR2 is FYNNEI. Trimming cost V 5 bases and J 6 bases; bases outside gene matches: 14. DNA for the CDR3: TGTGCCAGCAGTCCCTTAATCGGGCTAGCGGGATTCGAGCAGTACTTC. Translated, it gives CASSPLIGLAGFEQYF.

This chain joins TRBV23-1 and TRBJ2-3; TRBD2 matches 8 bases. TRBV23-1 is classed as an ORF, of uncertain function. The V segment lost 3 bases and the J segment 4 bases; nucleotides outside the gene matches: 9. This CDR3 spans 16 amino acids. The CDR3 coding sequence is TGCGCCAGCAGTCATGGAGAGCGGGGGTGCCCAGATACGCAGTATTTT. This gives the protein CASSHGERGCPDTQYF.

The V and J genes are TRBV5-1 and TRBJ1-2; 8 bases line up with TRBD1. CDR3 size: 13 residues. The ends lost 2 bases at V and 8 bases at J; junction bases unmatched: 5. Per the germline V gene, CDR1 is SGHRS and CDR2 is YFSETQ. DNA of the CDR3: TGCGCCAGCAGCTTAGAGACAGGGGAAGGCTACACCTTC. Translating it yields CASSLETGEGYTF.

J is TRBJ1-5 and V is TRBV29-1, with 7 bases identical to TRBD1. V was clipped by 6 bases and J by 6 bases; unmatched bases: 8. This CDR3 contains 13 residues. Germline-derived CDR1 and CDR2 are SQVTM and ANQGSEA. The CDR3 protein is CSVLQGTSQPQHF. For the CDR3, the DNA is TGCAGCGTGCTACAGGGGACGAGTCAGCCCCAGCATTTT.

The J gene is TRBJ2-3, the V gene TRBV10-3; the D gene is possibly TRBD2 (6 bases). Germline assignment: CDR1 ENHRY and CDR2 SYGVKD. The CDR3 consists of 15 residues. The V end was cut by 0 bases, the J end by 7 bases, with 14 bases between. CDR3 DNA: TGTGCCATCAGTGAGTCTCCCGGGAGTGGGAATACGCAGTATTTT. It is translated as CAISESPGSGNTQYF.

The genes are TRBV28 and TRBJ1-2, with 7 bases that match TRBD1. The CDR3 sequence is 15 residues long. With 1 base clipped from V and 5 bases from J, the junction kept 7 bases outside the gene matches. CDR1 and CDR2 from the germline V gene are MDHEN and SYDVKM. The CDR3 loop reads CASSLSGQYWYGYTF. In DNA form, the CDR3 reads TGTGCCAGCAGTTTATCGGGACAGTATTGGTATGGCTACACCTTC.

The chain is built from TRBV18 and TRBJ1-1; the D is unclear. The CDR3 is 13 amino acids. The germline V gene encodes CDR1 KGHSH and CDR2 LQKENI. The germline V and J ends were trimmed by 5 bases and 0 bases, with 7 bases remaining between them. The CDR3 sequence is CASSSQMNTEAFF. The CDR3, as DNA: TGTGCCAGCTCATCGCAGATGAACACTGAAGCTTTCTTT.

This chain joins TRBV11-2 and TRBJ1-4, with D perhaps TRBD1 (6 bases). CDR1 and CDR2 (germline): SGHAT, FQNNGV. The CDR3 has 16 residues. The ends were cut back, 1 base at V and 4 bases at J, with 13 bases in the middle. The CDR3 is CASSLGQGINNEKLFF. CDR3 coding DNA: TGTGCCAGCAGCTTAGGCCAGGGGATTAATAATGAAAAACTGTTTTTT.

J is TRBJ2-3 and V is TRBV28; 13 bases match TRBD2. CDR3 length: 19 amino acids. V lost 6 bases to trimming and J lost 1 base; unmatched junction nucleotides: 13. The germline V gene has CDR1 MDHEN and CDR2 SYDVKM. CDR3 residues: CASSQSGLAGVVGTDTQYF. CDR3 DNA: TGTGCCAGCAGCCAATCCGGACTAGCGGGAGTTGTAGGCACAGATACGCAGTATTTT.

The chain employs TRBV11-2 and TRBJ1-1; 9 bases match TRBD1. The CDR3 contains 15 residues. V lost 1 base and J lost 5; bases outside the gene matches: 5. Germline V CDR1 and CDR2: SGHAT, FQNNGV. For the CDR3, the DNA is TGTGCCAGCAGCTTAGCGACAGGGGGGAGGACTGAAGCTTTCTTT. The encoded protein is CASSLATGGRTEAFF.

The chain couples TRBV30 to TRBJ2-3; weak D call: TRBD2 (7 bases). CDR3 size: 16 residues. The germline V gene has CDR1 GTSNPN and CDR2 SVGIG (reference sequence). V was clipped by 3 bases and J by 0 bases, with 16 bases between them. The CDR3 bases are TGTGCCTGGAGCTCTGTTGAGGGGGGGAGCACAGATACGCAGTATTTT. This sequence encodes CAWSSVEGGSTDTQYF.

This clone was seen just once. The V call is TRBV6-5, the J call TRBJ2-5; TRBD1 matches at 7 bases. The V gene's germline CDR1 is MNHEY and CDR2 SVGAGI. The trim removed 7 bases at V and 5 bases at J, leaving 10 bases unmatched. The CDR3 runs to 14 residues. CDR3 DNA sequence: TGTGCCAGCAACCCGGGACAGCGGAGTGAGACCCAGTACTTC. As protein: CASNPGQRSETQYF.

This sequence joins TRBV9 and TRBJ2-3; 10 nucleotides align to TRBD1. Trimming cost V 2 bases and J 3 bases; bases outside gene matches: 3. Germline CDR1 and CDR2: SGDLS and YYNGEE. The CDR3 runs 15 residues. In DNA form, the CDR3 reads TGTGCCAGCAGCGTGGGGGGACAGGGGACAGATACGCAGTATTTT. It specifies CASSVGGQGTDTQYF.

The chain carries TRBV18 and TRBJ1-1; 8 nucleotides agree with TRBD1. The CDR3 totals 15 residues. The germline V gene has CDR1 KGHSH and CDR2 LQKENI. V trimming: 6 bases; J trimming: 2 bases; junction bases outside the gene matches: 8. The CDR3 DNA reads as TGTGCCAGCTCCGGCCGGGGACAGGTTAACACTGAAGCTTTCTTT. Translated, it gives CASSGRGQVNTEAFF. Filled out from reference TRBV18 and TRBJ1-1, the complete variable domain reads NAGVMQNPRHLVRRRGQEARLRCSPMKGHSHVYWYRQLPEEGLKFMVYLQKENIIDESGMPKERFSAEFPKEGPSILRIQQVVRGDSAAYFCASSGRGQVNTEAFFGQGTRLTVV.

The CDR3: CASNQYGTGIYEQYF. CDR3 nucleotide sequence: TGTGCCAGCAACCAATACGGGACAGGGATCTACGAGCAGTACTTC. V is TRBV13 and J is TRBJ2-7, with TRBD1 matching 9 bases. V was pared by 7 bases and J by 3 bases, with 10 bases of the junction left unmatched. Germline CDR1 is PRHDT and CDR2 is FYEKMQ (reference sequence). CDR3 length equals 15 residues.